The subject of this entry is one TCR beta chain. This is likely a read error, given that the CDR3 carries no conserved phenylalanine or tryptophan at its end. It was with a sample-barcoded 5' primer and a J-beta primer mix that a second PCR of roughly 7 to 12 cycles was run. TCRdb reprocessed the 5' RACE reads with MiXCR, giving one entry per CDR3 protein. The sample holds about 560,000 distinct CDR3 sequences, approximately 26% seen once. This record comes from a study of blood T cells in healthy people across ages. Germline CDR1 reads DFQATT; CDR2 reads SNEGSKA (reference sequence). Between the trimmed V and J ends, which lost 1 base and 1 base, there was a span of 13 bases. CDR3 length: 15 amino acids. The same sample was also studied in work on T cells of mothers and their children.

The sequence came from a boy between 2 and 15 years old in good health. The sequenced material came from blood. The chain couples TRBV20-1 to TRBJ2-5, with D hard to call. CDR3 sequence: CSARADCRFQETQYL. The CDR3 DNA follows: TGCAGTGCTAGAGCTGACTGCCGTTTCCAAGAGACCCAGTACCTC.